The 20 T cell receptor beta chains given below trace back to one sample, sequenced in a study of cytomegalovirus exposure and HLA in healthy donors. The primer mix had 60 Vbeta and 13 Jbeta primers. Here immunoSEQ multiplex PCR was the method, and the copy in TCRdb shows in-frame clones only, minus some. The sample holds tens of thousands of clones. The sample was PBMCs. These receptors originate from a woman aged 25 to 39 in good health and CMV-seropositive.

V and J are TRBV12-5 and TRBJ2-2; 12 nucleotides match TRBD2. V shed 6 bases, J shed 0 bases, and the junction held 17 bases outside the gene matches. From germline, CDR1 is LGHNT and CDR2 FRNRAP. The CDR3 covers 21 residues. DNA of the CDR3: TGTGCTAGTGGCTCCGGTGGGTGGACTAGCGGGGCAAAAACGAACACCGGGGAGCTGTTTTTT. This translates into CASGSGGWTSGAKTNTGELFF.

The CDR3 DNA reads TGTGCCAGCAGCCCACAGGGTTCCGAGCAGTACTTC. This gives the protein CASSPQGSEQYF. This rearrangement joins TRBV7-9 to TRBJ2-7; perhaps TRBD1 as D (6 bases). Looked up from germline, CDR1 is SEHNR and CDR2 is FQNEAQ (reference sequence). V was trimmed by 5 bases and J by 6 bases, leaving 11 bases between them. This CDR3 region has 12 residues.

The V gene is TRBV19, the J gene TRBJ1-1; 11 bases agree with TRBD1. With 11 bases clipped from V and 4 bases from J, the junction kept 6 bases outside the gene matches. Germline lookup yields CDR1 LNHDA and CDR2 SQIVND (reference sequence). CDR3 size: 13 residues. CDR3: CAVRGTGGTEAFF. Written as DNA, the CDR3 is TGTGCCGTACGCGGGACAGGGGGCACTGAAGCTTTCTTT.

The rearrangement links TRBV11-2 to TRBJ1-5, with a weak D call TRBD1 (5 bases). Trimming removed 2 bases from V and 2 bases from J, with 13 bases in between. CDR1 is SGHAT and CDR2 is FQNNGV in the germline V gene. This CDR3 has 16 amino acids. This CDR3 is CASSLYDSFGNQPQHF. DNA of the CDR3: TGTGCCAGCAGCTTATACGACAGTTTCGGCAATCAGCCCCAGCATTTT. Complete variable domain (other parts from reference TRBV11-2 and TRBJ1-5): EAGVAQSPRYKIIEKRQSVAFWCNPISGHATLYWYQQILGQGPKLLIQFQNNGVVDDSQLPKDRFSAERLKGVDSTLKIQPAKLEDSAVYLCASSLYDSFGNQPQHFGDGTRLSIL.

The chain recombines TRBV15 with TRBJ2-6; 7 bases map to TRBD1. The germline CDR1 and CDR2 sequences are LNHNV and YYDKDF (reference sequence). This CDR3 comprises 17 residues. Trimming removed 4 bases from V and 2 bases from J; junction bases left unmatched: 8. This chain's CDR3 is CATSNPTGSAGANVLTF. The CDR3 nucleotides read TGTGCCACCAGCAACCCGACAGGGAGTGCTGGGGCCAACGTCCTGACTTTC. The variable domain in full, with the rest retrieved from reference TRBV15 and TRBJ2-6, is DAMVIQNPRYQVTQFGKPVTLSCSQTLNHNVMYWYQQKSSQAPKLLFHYYDKDFNNEADTPDNFQSRRPNTSFCFLDIRSPGLGDTAMYLCATSNPTGSAGANVLTFGAGSRLTVL.

The chain joins TRBV4-1 to TRBJ2-7; the match to TRBD1 covers 9 bases. Germline V gives CDR1 MGHRA, CDR2 YSYEKL. This CDR3 is built from 13 residues. The ends lost 1 base at V and 8 bases at J; junction bases unmatched: 3. The CDR3 region has the DNA TGCGCCAGCAGCCAAGGGACAGGGGTGCAGCAGTACTTC. This codes for CASSQGTGVQQYF.

A word on this clone: Other DNA sequences from this sample encode an identical CDR3 as well. The chain employs TRBV5-1 and TRBJ2-5; D is unclear. Germline CDR1 reads SGHRS; CDR2 reads YFSETQ. There are 11 residues in the CDR3. V gave up 2 bases and J gave up 3 bases, with 2 bases separating them. The CDR3 DNA is TGCGCCAGCAGCTTCGAAGAGACCCAGTACTTC. Translated: CASSFEETQYF.

This chain joins TRBV5-5 and TRBJ1-3; no clear D. V shed 1 base and J shed 4 bases, with 6 bases lying between them. This CDR3 is 13 amino acids long. The V gene's germline CDR1 is SGHKS and CDR2 YYEKEE (reference sequence). This CDR3 reads CASSLTDGNTIYF. The CDR3 DNA sequence: TGTGCCAGCAGCTTGACAGACGGAAACACCATATATTTT.

This chain connects TRBV27 to TRBJ1-6, with D perhaps TRBD1 (5 bases). This CDR3 is 16 amino acids long. CDR1 is MNHEY and CDR2 is SMNVEV in the germline V gene (reference sequence). V lost 2 bases to trimming and J lost 7 bases, with 15 bases between them. The CDR3 DNA sequence: TGTGCCAGCAGTTTAACTAAGGGGTTGCGGAATTCACCCCTCCACTTT. As protein: CASSLTKGLRNSPLHF.

The chain employs TRBV5-6 and TRBJ2-7; 7 nucleotides line up with TRBD1. CDR3 size: 13 residues. Germline CDR1 reads SGHDT; CDR2 reads YYEEEE. Trimming at V came to 5 bases and at J to 5 bases, leaving 7 bases not matched to a gene. The CDR3 DNA follows: TGTGCCAGCAGACCCACAGGGGTGGACGAGCAGTACTTC. Translating gives CASRPTGVDEQYF.

The chain carries TRBV4-2 and TRBJ2-1; D is possibly TRBD1 (6 bases). CDR1 LGHNA and CDR2 YNFKEQ come from the germline V gene. V lost 0 bases and J 10 bases, leaving 10 bases between the germline ends. The CDR3 sequence is 13 residues long. CDR3 coding DNA: TGTGCCAGCAGCCAAGAGATAGGGACAGAGCAGTTCTTC. Translation: CASSQEIGTEQFF.

The V gene is TRBV7-2, the J gene TRBJ1-6, with D perhaps TRBD1 (6 bases). This CDR3 is built from 15 residues. CDR1 is SGHTA and CDR2 is FQGNSA in the germline V gene. V gave up 6 bases and J gave up 5 bases, with 14 bases separating them. CDR3: CASRYFGQNNSPLHF. CDR3 bases: TGTGCCAGCAGGTATTTCGGACAGAATAATTCACCCCTCCACTTT.

The chain uses TRBV28 and TRBJ1-1; D ambiguous. The CDR3 runs to 14 residues. Trimming stripped 2 bases from V and 1 base from J, with 8 bases between. Germline values: CDR1 MDHEN, CDR2 SYDVKM. The DNA of the CDR3 is TGTGCCAGCAGTTTAACGTCCGGGAACACTGAAGCTTTCTTT. Translated: CASSLTSGNTEAFF.

The CDR3 region is CASSLDVPRNTEAFF. The CDR3, as DNA: TGTGCCAGCAGCTTAGATGTTCCGCGGAACACTGAAGCTTTCTTT. The chain is built from TRBV11-3 and TRBJ1-1; no firm D call. Per germline, CDR1 SGHNT and CDR2 YENEEA. V was clipped by 0 bases and J by 1 base, with 9 bases between them. This CDR3 has 15 amino acids. The whole variable domain, remainder taken from reference TRBV11-3 and TRBJ1-1, is EAGVVQSPRYKIIEKKQPVAFWCNPISGHNTLYWYLQNLGQGPELLIRYENEEAVDDSQLPKDRFSAERLKGVDSTLKIQPAELGDSAVYLCASSLDVPRNTEAFFGQGTRLTVV.

The CDR3 region is CACGGGSDREQFF. The CDR3 DNA sequence: TGCGCCTGCGGCGGGGGGTCCGACCGTGAGCAGTTCTTC. The chain couples TRBV5-1 to TRBJ2-1; 8 bases fit TRBD2. Unmatched junction bases numbered 12, after V lost 10 bases and J lost 9 bases. CDR1 is SGHRS, CDR2 YFSETQ, per germline. The CDR3 loop spans 13 amino acids. Supplemented by reference TRBV5-1 and TRBJ2-1, the full variable domain reads KAGVTQTPRYLIKTRGQQVTLSCSPISGHRSVSWYQQTPGQGLQFLFEYFSETQRNKGNFPGRFSGRQFSNSRSEMNVSTLELGDSALYLCACGGGSDREQFFGPGTRLTVL.

The chain is built from TRBV2 and TRBJ2-2, with no clear D. Per the germline V gene, CDR1 is SNHLY and CDR2 is FYNNEI. The CDR3 runs to 15 residues. V dropped 1 base and J dropped 0 bases, with 6 bases sitting between them. The DNA for the CDR3 is TGTGCCAGCAGTGAAGTACCGGCGAACACCGGGGAGCTGTTTTTT. It codes for CASSEVPANTGELFF.

The chain couples TRBV7-6 to TRBJ2-7; maybe TRBD1 (6 bases). Germline CDR1 and CDR2: SGHVS and FNYEAQ. This CDR3 contains 13 residues. Between the trimmed V and J ends, which lost 5 bases and 2 bases, there was a span of 10 bases. This CDR3 reads CASSPRQAYEQYF. In DNA, the CDR3 is TGTGCCAGCAGCCCTCGACAGGCCTACGAGCAGTACTTC.

About this clone: Other nucleotide sequences from this sample produce the same CDR3. This chain connects TRBV4-2 to TRBJ1-1; TRBD1 aligns across 7 bases. This CDR3 has 15 residues. With 1 base clipped from V and 3 bases from J, the junction kept 5 bases outside the gene matches. Germline lookup yields CDR1 LGHNA and CDR2 YNFKEQ. The CDR3 bases are TGTGCCAGCAGCCAAGGACAGGGTAGGGACACTGAAGCTTTCTTT. Its protein product is CASSQGQGRDTEAFF.

This chain joins TRBV15 and TRBJ1-1; D is perhaps TRBD1 (5 bases). Germline V gene data show CDR1 as LNHNV and CDR2 as YYDKDF (reference sequence). The CDR3 is made up of 15 amino acids. Between the trimmed V and J ends, which lost 5 bases and 2 bases, there was a span of 15 bases. The CDR3: CATSSRARANTEAFF. CDR3 sequence (DNA): TGTGCCACCAGCTCGCGTGCCAGGGCAAACACTGAAGCTTTCTTT.

The chain is built from TRBV29-1 and TRBJ2-2; D possibly corresponds to TRBD1 (5 bases). V gave up 1 base and J gave up 4 bases, with 13 bases separating them. The CDR3 sequence is 15 residues long. Germline CDR1 SQVTM, CDR2 ANQGSEA. CDR3 in DNA: TGCAGCGTTGAAGCAACAGGCGTATCCACCGGGGAGCTGTTTTTT. It specifies CSVEATGVSTGELFF.